One and the same sample provided the 10 T cell receptor beta chains below, sequenced in a study of shared clonotypes between healthy human individuals. Assay: immunoSEQ multiplex PCR; the TCRdb copy retains only in-frame clones and omits some. The sample holds millions of clones, approximately 95% seen once. The sequencing input was naive CD4+ T cells from PBMCs. Indicated subset: CD45RA+ positively selected. All receptors derive from a young man in good health. Some clones in this sample may be carry-over from other donors' samples.

The rearrangement joins TRBV4-2 to TRBJ2-5; D gene unclear. Germline V gene data show CDR1 as LGHNA and CDR2 as YNFKEQ. Trimming removed 0 bases at V and 3 bases at J, with 5 bases between. This CDR3 has 13 amino acids. CDR3 coding DNA: TGTGCCAGCAGCCAAGAAAACAAAGAGACCCAGTACTTC. Protein product: CASSQENKETQYF.

The sample holds one count of this clone. The chain joins TRBV7-9 to TRBJ2-2, with TRBD2 identical over 12 bases. CDR1 is SEHNR and CDR2 is FQNEAQ in the germline V gene (reference sequence). This CDR3 has 15 amino acids. Trimming at V came to 5 bases and at J to 6 bases, leaving 4 bases not matched to a gene. CDR3: CASSPLAGGPGELFF. The CDR3 DNA sequence: TGTGCCAGCAGCCCCCTAGCGGGAGGGCCCGGGGAGCTGTTTTTT.

In this sample, this clone turned up once. This CDR3 is also generated by other DNA sequences in the sample. This chain uses TRBV30 with TRBJ1-2; 9 bases map to TRBD1. Trimming cost V 3 bases and J 2 bases; bases outside gene matches: 4. The CDR3 is 14 residues long. CDR1 and CDR2 from the germline V gene are GTSNPN and SVGIG (reference sequence). CDR3 sequence: CAWSRDRGNYGYTF. The CDR3 DNA is TGTGCCTGGAGCCGAGACAGGGGGAACTATGGCTACACCTTC.

This sequence joins TRBV5-8 and TRBJ1-2, with 9 positions matching TRBD1. Looked up from germline, CDR1 is SGHTS and CDR2 is YDEGEE. The V and J ends lost 3 bases and 4 bases, in that order; junction bases with no gene match: 7. This CDR3 contains 15 residues. The CDR3 nucleotides read TGTGCCAGCAGCTCCGGACAGGGGCGGATCTATGGCTACACCTTC. It specifies CASSSGQGRIYGYTF.

The chain is built from TRBV11-3 and TRBJ2-5, with 7 bases fitting TRBD2. The V gene's germline CDR1 is SGHNT and CDR2 YENEEA. The CDR3 extends over 15 amino acids. V lost 5 bases and J lost 0; bases outside the gene matches: 6. This chain's CDR3 is CASSPTGRYQETQYF. The CDR3, as DNA: TGTGCCAGCAGCCCCACCGGGAGGTACCAAGAGACCCAGTACTTC.

The V and J genes are TRBV5-1 and TRBJ2-1, with D tentatively TRBD1 (5 bases). The germline V and J ends were trimmed by 4 bases and 0 bases, with 8 bases remaining between them. The CDR3 totals 14 residues. Looked up from germline, CDR1 is SGHRS and CDR2 is YFSETQ. The CDR3 reads CASSRQRSYNEQFF. CDR3 nucleotide sequence: TGCGCCAGCAGCAGACAGCGCTCCTACAATGAGCAGTTCTTC.

CDR3 residues: CASSTGRHNEQFF. The CDR3 DNA reads TGTGCCAGCAGCACCGGGCGGCACAATGAGCAGTTCTTC. The genes are TRBV7-7 and TRBJ2-1; D is uncertain. With 5 bases removed from V and 5 bases from J, the gap between germline ends came to 10 bases. The CDR3 consists of 13 residues. Per the germline V gene, CDR1 is SSHAT and CDR2 is FNYEAQ (reference sequence).

As regards this clone: Different DNA sequences within this sample yield the same CDR3. The V gene is TRBV28, the J gene TRBJ2-3; 8 nucleotides align to TRBD1. The CDR3 loop spans 15 amino acids. Looked up from germline, CDR1 is MDHEN and CDR2 is SYDVKM. J was trimmed by 3 bases and V by 3 bases; bases with no gene match: 5. The CDR3 here is CASSFGTGGTDTQYF. CDR3 DNA: TGTGCCAGCAGTTTTGGTACAGGGGGAACAGATACGCAGTATTTT.

This chain connects TRBV5-1 to TRBJ2-1; weak D call: TRBD2 (6 bases). Trimming removed 2 bases from V and 1 base from J, with 10 bases in between. Germline V gives CDR1 SGHRS, CDR2 YFSETQ. The CDR3 covers 15 residues. The CDR3 DNA sequence: TGCGCCAGCAGCTTAATGCGGGGATCCTACAATGAGCAGTTCTTC. Its translation: CASSLMRGSYNEQFF. Full variable domain (outside the CDR3, taken from reference TRBV5-1 and TRBJ2-1): KAGVTQTPRYLIKTRGQQVTLSCSPISGHRSVSWYQQTPGQGLQFLFEYFSETQRNKGNFPGRFSGRQFSNSRSEMNVSTLELGDSALYLCASSLMRGSYNEQFFGPGTRLTVL.

The chain has TRBV7-9 and TRBJ1-5; possible D gene TRBD1, 5 bases. Germline-derived CDR1 and CDR2 are SEHNR and FQNEAQ (reference sequence). The CDR3 consists of 15 residues. V shed 4 bases and J shed 4 bases, with 14 bases lying between them. The CDR3 DNA reads as TGTGCCAGCAGCTCCTCGATGGGGGTTAATCAGCCCCAGCATTTT. Translation gives CASSSSMGVNQPQHF.